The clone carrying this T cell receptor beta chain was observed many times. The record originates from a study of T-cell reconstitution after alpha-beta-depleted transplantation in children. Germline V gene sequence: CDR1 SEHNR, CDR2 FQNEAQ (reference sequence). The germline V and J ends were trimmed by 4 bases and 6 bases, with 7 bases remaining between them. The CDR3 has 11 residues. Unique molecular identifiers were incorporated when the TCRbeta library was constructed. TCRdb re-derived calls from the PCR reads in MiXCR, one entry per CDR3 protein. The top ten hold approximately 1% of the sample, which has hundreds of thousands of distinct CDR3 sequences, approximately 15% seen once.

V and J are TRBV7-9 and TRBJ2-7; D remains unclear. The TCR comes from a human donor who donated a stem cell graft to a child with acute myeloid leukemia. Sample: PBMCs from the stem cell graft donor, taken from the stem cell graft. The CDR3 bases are TGTGCCAGCAGCTCGAACCGCGAGCAGTACTTC. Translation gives CASSSNREQYF.